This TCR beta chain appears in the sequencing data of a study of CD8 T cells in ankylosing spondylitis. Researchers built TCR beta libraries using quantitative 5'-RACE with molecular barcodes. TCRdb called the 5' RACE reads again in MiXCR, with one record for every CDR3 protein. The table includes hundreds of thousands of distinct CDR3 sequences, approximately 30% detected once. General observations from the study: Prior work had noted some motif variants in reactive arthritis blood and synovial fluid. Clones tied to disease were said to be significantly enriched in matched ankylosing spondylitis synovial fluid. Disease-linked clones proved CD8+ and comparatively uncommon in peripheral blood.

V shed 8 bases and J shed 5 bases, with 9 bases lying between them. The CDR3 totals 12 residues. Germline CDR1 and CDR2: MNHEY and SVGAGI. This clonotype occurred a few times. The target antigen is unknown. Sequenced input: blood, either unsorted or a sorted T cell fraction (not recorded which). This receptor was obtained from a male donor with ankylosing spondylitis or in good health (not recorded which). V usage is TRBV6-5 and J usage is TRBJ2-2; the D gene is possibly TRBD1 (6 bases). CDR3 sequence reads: CASGTLTGELFF. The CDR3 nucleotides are TGTGCCAGCGGGACATTAACCGGGGAGCTGTTTTTT.